This T cell receptor (beta chain) came from a study of blood T cell repertoires in COVID-19. Produced via immunoSEQ multiplex PCR; TCRdb's table is partial and in-frame only. The sample records a few hundred thousand clones, roughly 86% being singletons. V was pared by 7 bases and J by 3 bases, with 19 bases between. The CDR3 sequence is 16 residues long. Per germline, CDR1 MDHEN and CDR2 SYDVKM. Source material: PBMCs or T cells enriched from blood (not recorded which). The rearrangement joins TRBV28 to TRBJ1-3; D is possibly TRBD1 (6 bases). The TCR comes from a woman aged 25 to 45 who had recovered from COVID-19. The CDR3 spells CASTQAGALNGNTIYF. In DNA, the CDR3 is TGTGCCAGCACGCAGGCAGGGGCTCTAAATGGAAACACCATATATTTT.